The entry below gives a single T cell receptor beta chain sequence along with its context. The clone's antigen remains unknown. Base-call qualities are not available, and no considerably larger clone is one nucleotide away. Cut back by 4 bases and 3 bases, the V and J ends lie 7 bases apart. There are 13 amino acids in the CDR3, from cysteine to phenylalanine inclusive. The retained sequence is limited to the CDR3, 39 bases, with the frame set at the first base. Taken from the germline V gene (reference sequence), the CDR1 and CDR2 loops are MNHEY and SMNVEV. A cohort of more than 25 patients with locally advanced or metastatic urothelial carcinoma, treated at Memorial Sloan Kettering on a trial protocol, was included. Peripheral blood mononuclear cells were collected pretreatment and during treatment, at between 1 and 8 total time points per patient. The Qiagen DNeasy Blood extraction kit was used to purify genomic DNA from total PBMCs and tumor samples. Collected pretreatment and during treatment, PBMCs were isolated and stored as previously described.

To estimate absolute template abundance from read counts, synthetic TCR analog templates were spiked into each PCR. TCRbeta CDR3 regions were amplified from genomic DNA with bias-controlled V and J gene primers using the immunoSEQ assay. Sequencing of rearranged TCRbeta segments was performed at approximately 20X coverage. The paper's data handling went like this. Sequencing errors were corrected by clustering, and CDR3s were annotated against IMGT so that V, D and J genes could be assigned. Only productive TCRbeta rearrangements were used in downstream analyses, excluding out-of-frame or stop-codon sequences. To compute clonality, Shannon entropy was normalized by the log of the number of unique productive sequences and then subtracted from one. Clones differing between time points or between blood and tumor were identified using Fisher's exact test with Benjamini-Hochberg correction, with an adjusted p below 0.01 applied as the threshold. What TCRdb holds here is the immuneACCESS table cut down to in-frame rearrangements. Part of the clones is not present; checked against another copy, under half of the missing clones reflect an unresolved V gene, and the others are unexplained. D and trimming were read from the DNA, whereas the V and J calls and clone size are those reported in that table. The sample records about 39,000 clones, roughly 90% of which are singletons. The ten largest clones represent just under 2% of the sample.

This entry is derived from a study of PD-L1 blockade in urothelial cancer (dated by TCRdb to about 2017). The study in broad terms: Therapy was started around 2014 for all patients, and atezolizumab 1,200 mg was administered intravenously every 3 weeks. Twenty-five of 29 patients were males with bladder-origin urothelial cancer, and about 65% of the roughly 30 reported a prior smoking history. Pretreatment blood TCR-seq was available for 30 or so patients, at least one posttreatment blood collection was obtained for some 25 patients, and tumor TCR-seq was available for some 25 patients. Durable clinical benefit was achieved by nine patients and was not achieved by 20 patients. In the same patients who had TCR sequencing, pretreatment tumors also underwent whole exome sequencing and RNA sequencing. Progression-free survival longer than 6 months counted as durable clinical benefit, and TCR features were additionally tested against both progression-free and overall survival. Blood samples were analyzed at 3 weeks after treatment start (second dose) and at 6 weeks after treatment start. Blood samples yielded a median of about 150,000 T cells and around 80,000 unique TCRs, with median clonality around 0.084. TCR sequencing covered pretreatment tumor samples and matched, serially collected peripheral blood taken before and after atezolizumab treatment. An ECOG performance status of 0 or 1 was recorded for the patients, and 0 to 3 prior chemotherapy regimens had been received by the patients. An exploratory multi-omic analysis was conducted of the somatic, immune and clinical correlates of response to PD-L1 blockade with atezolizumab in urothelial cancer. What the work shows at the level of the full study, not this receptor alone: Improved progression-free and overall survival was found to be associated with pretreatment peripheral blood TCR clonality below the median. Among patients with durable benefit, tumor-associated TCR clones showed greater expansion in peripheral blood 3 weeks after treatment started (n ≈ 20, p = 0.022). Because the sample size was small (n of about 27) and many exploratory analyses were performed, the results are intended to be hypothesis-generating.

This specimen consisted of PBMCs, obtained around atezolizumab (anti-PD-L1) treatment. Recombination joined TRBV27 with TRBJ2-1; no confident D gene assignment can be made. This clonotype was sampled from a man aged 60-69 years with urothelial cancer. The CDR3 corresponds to CASSSSIYNEQFF. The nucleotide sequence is TGTGCCAGCAGTTCCTCTATCTACAATGAGCAGTTCTTC.